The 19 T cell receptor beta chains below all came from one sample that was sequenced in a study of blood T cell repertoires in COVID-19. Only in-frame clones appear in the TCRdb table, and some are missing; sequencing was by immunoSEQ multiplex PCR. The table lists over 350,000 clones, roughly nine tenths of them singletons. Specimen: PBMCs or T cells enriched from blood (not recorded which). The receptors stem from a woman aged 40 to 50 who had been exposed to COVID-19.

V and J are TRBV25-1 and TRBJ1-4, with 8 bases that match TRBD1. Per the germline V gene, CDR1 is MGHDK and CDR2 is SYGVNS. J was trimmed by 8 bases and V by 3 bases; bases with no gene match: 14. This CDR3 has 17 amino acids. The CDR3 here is CASSEVVGTGVREKLFF. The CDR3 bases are TGTGCCAGCAGTGAGGTTGTAGGGACAGGAGTTAGGGAAAAACTGTTTTTT.

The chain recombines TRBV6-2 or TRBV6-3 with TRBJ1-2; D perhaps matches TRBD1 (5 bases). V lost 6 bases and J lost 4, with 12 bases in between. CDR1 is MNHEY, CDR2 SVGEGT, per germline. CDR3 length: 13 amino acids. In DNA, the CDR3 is TGTGCCAGCAGCTTGGACAAGATCTATGGCTACACCTTC. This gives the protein CASSLDKIYGYTF.

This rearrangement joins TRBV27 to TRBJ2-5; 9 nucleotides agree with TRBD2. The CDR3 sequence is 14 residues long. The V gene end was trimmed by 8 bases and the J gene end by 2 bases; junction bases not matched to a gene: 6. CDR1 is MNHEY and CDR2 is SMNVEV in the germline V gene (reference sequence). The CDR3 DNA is TGTGCCAGCCATCCTAGCGGGATACAAGAGACCCAGTACTTC. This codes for CASHPSGIQETQYF.

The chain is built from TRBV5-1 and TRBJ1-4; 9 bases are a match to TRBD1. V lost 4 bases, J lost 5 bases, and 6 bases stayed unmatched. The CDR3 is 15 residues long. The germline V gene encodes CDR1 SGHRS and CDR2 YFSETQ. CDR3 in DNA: TGCGCCAGCAGCCAACAGACAGGGGGGAATGAAAAACTGTTTTTT. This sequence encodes CASSQQTGGNEKLFF.

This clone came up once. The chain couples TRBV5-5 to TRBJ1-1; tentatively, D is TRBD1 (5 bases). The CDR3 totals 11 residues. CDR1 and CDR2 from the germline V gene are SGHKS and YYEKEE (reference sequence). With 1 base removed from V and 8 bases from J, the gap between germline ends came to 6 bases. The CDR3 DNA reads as TGTGCCAGCAGCTTGAACAGGGAAGCTTTCTTT. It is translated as CASSLNREAFF.

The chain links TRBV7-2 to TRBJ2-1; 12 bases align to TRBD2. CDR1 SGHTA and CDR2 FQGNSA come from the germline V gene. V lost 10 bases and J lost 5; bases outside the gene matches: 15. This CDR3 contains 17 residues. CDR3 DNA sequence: TGTGCCATCAAAATAGCCGGACTAGCGGGGACTGACAATGAGCAGTTCTTC. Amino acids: CAIKIAGLAGTDNEQFF.

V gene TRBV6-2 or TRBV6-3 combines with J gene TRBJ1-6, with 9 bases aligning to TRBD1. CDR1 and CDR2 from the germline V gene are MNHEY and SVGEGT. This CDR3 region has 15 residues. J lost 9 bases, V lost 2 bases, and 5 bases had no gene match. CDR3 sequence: CASSYVGTGTSPLHF. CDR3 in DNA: TGTGCCAGCAGTTACGTCGGGACAGGGACTTCACCCCTCCACTTT.

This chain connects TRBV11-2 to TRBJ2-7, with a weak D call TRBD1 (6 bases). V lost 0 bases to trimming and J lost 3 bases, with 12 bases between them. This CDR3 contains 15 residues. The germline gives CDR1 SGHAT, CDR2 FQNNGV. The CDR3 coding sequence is TGTGCCAGCAGCTTAGATATGCAGGGGCGCTACGAGCAGTACTTC. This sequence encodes CASSLDMQGRYEQYF.

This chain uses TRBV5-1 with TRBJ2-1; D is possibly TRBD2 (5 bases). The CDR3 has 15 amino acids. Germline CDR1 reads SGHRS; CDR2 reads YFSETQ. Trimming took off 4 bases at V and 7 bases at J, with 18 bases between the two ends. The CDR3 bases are TGCGCCAGCAGCCAGCTAACGGGGTCGACGAATGAGCAGTTCTTC. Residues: CASSQLTGSTNEQFF.

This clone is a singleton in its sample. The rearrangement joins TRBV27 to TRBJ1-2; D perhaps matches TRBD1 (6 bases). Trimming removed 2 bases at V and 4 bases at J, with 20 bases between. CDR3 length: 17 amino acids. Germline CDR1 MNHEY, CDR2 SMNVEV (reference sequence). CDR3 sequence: CASSLNTQGLPIYGYTF. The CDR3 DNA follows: TGTGCCAGCAGTTTAAATACCCAGGGGCTTCCGATCTATGGCTACACCTTC.

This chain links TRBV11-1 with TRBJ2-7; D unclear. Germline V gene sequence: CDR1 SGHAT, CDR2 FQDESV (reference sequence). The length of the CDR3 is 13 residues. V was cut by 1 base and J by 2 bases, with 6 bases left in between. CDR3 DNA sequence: TGTGCCAGCAGCTTAGGAGGTACCTACGAGCAGTACTTC. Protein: CASSLGGTYEQYF.

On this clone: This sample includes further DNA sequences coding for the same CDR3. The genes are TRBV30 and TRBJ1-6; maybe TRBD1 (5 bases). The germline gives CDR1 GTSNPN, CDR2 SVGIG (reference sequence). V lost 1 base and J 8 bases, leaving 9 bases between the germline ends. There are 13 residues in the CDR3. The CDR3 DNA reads TGTGCCTGGAGTGGGCAGGGCTATTCACCCCTCCACTTT. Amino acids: CAWSGQGYSPLHF. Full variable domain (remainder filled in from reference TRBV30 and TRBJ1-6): SQTIHQWPATLVQPVGSPLSLECTVEGTSNPNLYWYRQAAGRGLQLLFYSVGIGQISSEVPQNLSASRPQDRQFILSSKKLLLSDSGFYLCAWSGQGYSPLHFGNGTRLTVT.

The CDR3 region has the DNA TGTGCCAGCAGCTGGGAAGGCGTCGGGGGGGCAGAGACCCAGTACTTC. This encodes CASSWEGVGGAETQYF. The V call is TRBV5-8, the J call TRBJ2-5; 8 bases map to TRBD2. Losses at the gene ends were 3 bases for V and 4 bases for J; bases not matched to a gene: 11. The CDR3 totals 16 residues. CDR1 is SGHTS and CDR2 is YDEGEE in the germline V gene.

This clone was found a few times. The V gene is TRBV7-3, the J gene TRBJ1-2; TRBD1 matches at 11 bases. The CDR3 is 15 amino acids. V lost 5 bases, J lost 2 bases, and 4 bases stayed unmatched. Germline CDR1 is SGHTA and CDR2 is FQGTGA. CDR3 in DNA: TGTGCCAGCAGCGTGGGACAGGGGGGAAACTATGGCTACACCTTC. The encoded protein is CASSVGQGGNYGYTF.

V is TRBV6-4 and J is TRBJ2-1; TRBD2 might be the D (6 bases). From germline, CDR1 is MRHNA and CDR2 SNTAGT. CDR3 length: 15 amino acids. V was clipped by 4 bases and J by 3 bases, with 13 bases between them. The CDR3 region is CASSVRGGNYNEQFF. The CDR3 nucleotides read TGTGCCAGCAGTGTACGGGGAGGTAACTACAATGAGCAGTTCTTC.

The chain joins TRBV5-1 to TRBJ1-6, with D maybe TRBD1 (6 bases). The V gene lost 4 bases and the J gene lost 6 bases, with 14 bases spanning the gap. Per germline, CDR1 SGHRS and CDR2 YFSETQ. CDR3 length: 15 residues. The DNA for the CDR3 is TGCGCCAGCAGCCTACAGGGAGTCGCTAATTCACCCCTCCACTTT. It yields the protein CASSLQGVANSPLHF.

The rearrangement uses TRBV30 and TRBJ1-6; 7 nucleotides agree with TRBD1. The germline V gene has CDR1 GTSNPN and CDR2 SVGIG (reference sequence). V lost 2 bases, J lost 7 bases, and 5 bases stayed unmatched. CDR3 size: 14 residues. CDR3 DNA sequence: TGTGCCTGGAGTCCCGGGACAGTAAATTCACCCCTCCACTTT. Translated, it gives CAWSPGTVNSPLHF.

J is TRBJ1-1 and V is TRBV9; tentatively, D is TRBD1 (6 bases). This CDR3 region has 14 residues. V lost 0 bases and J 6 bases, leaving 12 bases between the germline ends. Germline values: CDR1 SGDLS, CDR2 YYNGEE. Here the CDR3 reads CASSVEGGGPEAFF. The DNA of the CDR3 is TGTGCCAGCAGCGTAGAAGGGGGAGGGCCTGAAGCTTTCTTT.

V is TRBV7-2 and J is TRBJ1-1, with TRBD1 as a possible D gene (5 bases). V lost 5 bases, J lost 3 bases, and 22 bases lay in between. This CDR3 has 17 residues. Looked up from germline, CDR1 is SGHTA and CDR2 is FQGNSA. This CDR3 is CASSPRGITNLDTEAFF. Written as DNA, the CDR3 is TGTGCCAGCAGCCCGCGGGGGATTACAAATCTAGACACTGAAGCTTTCTTT.